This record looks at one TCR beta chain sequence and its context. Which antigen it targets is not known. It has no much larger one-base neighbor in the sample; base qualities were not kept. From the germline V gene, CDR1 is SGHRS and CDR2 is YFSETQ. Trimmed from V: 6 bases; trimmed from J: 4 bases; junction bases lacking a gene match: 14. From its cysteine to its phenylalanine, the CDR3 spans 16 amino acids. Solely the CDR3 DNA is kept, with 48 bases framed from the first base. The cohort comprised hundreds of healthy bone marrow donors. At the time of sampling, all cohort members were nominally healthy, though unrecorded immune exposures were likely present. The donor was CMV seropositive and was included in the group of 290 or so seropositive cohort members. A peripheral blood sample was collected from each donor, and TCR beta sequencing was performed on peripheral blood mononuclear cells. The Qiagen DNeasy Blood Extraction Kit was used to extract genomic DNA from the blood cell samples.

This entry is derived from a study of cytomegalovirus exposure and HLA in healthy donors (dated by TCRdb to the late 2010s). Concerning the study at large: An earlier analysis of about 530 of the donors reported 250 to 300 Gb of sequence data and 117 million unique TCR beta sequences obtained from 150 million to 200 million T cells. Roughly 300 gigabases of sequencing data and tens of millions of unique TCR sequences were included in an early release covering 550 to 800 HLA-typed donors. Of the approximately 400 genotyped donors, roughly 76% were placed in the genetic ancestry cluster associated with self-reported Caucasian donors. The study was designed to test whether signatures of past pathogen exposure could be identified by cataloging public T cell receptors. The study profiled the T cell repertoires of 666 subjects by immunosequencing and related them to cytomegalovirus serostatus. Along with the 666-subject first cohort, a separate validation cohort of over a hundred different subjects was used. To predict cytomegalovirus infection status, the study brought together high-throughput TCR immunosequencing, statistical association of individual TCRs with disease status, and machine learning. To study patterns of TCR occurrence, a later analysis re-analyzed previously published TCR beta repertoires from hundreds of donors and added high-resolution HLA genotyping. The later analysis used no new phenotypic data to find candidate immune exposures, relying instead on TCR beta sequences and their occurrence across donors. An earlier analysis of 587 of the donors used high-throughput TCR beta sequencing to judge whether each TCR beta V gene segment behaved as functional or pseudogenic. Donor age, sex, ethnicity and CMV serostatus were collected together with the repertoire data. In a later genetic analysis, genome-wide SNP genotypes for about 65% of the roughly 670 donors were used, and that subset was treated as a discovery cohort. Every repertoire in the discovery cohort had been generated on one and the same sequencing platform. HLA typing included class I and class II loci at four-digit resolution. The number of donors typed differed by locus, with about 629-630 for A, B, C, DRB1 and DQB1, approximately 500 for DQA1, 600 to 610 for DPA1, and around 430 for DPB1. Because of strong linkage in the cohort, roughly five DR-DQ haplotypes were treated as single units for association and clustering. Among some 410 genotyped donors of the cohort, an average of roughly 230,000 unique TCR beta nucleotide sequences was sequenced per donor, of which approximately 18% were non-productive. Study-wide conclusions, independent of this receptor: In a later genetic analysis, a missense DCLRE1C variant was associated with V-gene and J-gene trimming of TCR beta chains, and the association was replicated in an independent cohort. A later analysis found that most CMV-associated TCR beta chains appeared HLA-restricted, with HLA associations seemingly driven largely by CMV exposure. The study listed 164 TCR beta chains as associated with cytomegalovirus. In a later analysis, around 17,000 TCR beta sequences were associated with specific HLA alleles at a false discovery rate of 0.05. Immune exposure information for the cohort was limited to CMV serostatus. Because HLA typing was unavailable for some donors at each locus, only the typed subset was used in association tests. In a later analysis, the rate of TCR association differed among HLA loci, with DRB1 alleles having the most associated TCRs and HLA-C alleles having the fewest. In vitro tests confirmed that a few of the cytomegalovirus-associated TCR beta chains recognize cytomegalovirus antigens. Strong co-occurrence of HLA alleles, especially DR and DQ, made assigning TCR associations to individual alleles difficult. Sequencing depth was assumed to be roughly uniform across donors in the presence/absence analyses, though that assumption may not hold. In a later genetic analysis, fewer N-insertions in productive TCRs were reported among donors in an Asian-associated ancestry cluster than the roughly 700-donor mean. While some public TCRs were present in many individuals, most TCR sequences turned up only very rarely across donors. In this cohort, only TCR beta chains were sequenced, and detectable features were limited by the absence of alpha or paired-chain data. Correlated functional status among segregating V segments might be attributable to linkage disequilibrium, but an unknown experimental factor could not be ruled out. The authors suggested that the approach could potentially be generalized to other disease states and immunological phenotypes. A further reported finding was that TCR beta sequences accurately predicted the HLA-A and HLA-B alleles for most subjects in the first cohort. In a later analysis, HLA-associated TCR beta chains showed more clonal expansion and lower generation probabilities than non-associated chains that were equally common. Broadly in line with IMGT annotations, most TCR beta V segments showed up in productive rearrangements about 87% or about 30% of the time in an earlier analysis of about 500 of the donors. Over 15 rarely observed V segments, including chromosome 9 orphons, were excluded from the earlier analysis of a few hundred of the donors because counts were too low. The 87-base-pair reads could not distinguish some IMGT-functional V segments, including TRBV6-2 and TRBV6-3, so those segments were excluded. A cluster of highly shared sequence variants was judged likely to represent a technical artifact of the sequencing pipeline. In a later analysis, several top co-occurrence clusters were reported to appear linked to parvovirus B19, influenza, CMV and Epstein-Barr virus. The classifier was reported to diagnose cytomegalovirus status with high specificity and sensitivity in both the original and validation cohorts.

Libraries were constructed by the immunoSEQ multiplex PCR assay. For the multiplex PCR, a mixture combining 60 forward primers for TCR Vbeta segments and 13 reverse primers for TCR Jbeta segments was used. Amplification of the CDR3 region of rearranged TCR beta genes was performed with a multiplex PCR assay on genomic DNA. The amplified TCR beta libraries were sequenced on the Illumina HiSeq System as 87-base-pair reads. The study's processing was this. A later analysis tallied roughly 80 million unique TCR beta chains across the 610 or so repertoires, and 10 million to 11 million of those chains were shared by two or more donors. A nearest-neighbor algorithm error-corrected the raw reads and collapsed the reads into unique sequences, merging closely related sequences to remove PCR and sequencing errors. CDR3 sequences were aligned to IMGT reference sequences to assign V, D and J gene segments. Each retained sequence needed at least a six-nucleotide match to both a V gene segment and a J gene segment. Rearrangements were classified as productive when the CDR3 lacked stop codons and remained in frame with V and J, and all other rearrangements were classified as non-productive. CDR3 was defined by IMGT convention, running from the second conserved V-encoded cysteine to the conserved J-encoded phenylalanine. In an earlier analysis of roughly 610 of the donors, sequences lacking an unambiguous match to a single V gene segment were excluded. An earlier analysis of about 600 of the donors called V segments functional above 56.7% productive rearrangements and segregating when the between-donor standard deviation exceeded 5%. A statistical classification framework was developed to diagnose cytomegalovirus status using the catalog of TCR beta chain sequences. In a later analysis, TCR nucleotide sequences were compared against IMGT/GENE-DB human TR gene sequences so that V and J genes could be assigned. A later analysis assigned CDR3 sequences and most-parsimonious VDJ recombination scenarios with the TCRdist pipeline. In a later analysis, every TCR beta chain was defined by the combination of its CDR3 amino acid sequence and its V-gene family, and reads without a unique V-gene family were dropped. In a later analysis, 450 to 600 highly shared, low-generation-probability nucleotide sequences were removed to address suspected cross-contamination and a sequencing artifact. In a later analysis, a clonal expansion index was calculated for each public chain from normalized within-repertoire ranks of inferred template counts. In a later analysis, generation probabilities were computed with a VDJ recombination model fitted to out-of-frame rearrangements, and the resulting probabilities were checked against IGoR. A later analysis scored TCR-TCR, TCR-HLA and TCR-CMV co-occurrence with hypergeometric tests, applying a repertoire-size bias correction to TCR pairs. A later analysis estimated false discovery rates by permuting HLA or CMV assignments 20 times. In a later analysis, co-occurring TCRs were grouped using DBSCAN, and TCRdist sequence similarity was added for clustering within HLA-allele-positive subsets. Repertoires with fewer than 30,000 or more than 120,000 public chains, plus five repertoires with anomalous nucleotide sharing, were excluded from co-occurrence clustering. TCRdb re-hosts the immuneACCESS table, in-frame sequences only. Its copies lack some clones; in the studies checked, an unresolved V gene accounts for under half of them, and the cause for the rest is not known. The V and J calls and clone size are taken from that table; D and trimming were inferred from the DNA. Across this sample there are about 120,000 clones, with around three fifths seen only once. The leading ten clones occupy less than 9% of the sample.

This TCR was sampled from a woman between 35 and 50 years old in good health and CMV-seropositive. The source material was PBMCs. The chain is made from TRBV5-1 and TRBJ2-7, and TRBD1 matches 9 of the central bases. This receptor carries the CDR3 CASTDPGQGDRYEQYF. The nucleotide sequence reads TGCGCCAGCACCGATCCGGGACAGGGTGATCGGTACGAGCAGTACTTC.